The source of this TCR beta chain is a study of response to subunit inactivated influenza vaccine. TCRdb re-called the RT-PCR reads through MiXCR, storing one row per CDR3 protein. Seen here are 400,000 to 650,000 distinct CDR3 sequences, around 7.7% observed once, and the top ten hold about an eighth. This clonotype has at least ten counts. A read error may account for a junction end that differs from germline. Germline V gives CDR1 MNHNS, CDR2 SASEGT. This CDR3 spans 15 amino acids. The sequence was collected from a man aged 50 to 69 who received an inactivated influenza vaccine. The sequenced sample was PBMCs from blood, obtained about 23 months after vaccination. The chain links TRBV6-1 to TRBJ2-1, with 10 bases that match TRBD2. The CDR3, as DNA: TGTGCCAGCAGGGAAGCTAGCGGGAGCGCCAATGAGCAGTTCTTC. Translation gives CASREASGSANEQFF.